This record looks at one T cell receptor beta chain sequence and its context. The antigen is undetermined. The data are from a study of cytomegalovirus exposure and HLA in healthy donors. Study-level results: In a later analysis, TCR beta V- and J-gene trimming was associated with a missense DCLRE1C variant. DRB1 showed the most TCR associations and HLA-C the fewest in a later analysis, as rates varied by HLA locus.

Germline V gene data show CDR1 as SGHAT and CDR2 as FQNNGV. This CDR3 region has 11 residues. The study sampled nominally healthy donors, though unrecorded immune exposures were likely. PCR amplification relied on 60 Vbeta primers (plus 13 Jbeta primers). Sequenced by immunoSEQ multiplex PCR; TCRdb stores in-frame clones only, minus some. The repertoire holds some 200,000 clones, 82% seen once, with 6.5% in the top ten. Sequencing was done on a sample of PBMCs. The chain recombines TRBV11-2 with TRBJ2-2, with D uncertain. This receptor was obtained from a woman in her 50s in good health and CMV-seropositive. CDR3 DNA sequence: TGTGTCGGTGCGAACACCGGGGAGCTGTTTTTT. This sequence encodes CVGANTGELFF. The full variable domain, completed using reference TRBV11-2 and TRBJ2-2, is EAGVAQSPRYKIIEKRQSVAFWCNPISGHATLYWYQQILGQGPKLLIQFQNNGVVDDSQLPKDRFSAERLKGVDSTLKIQPAKLEDSAVYLCVGANTGELFFGEGSRLTVL.